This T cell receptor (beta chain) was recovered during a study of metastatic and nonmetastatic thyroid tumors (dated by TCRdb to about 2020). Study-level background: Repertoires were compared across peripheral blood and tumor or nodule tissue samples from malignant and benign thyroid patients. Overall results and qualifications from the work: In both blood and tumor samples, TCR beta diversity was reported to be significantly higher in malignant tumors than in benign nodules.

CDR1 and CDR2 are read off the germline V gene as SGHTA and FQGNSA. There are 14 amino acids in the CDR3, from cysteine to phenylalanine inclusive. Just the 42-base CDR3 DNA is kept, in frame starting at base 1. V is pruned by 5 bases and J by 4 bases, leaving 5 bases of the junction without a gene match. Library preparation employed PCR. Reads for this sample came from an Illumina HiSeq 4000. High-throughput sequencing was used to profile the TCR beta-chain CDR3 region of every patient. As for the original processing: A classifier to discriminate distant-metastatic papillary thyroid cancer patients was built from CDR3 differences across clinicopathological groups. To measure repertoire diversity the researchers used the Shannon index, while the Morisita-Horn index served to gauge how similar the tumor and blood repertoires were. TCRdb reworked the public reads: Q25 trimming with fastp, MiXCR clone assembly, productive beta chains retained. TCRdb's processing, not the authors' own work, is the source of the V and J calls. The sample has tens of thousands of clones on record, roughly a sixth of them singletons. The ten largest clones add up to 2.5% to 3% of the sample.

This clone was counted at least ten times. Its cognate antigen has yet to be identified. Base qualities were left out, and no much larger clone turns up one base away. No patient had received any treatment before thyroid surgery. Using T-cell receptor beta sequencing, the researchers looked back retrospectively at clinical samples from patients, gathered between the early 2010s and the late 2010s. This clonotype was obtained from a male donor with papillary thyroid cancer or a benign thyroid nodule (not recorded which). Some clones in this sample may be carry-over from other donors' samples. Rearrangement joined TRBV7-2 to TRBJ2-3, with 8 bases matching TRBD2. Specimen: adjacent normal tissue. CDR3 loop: CASSTREGPDTQYF. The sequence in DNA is TGTGCCAGCAGCACCCGGGAGGGACCAGATACGCAGTATTTT.